Presented here are 18 T cell receptor beta chains from one specimen sequenced in a study of Graves' ophthalmopathy and Graves' hyperthyroidism. Amplification of TCR beta CDR3 regions used RNA transcripts. Second-round multiplex PCR came after first-round RT-PCR with HTBI primers. TCRdb independently ran MiXCR on the multiplex PCR reads; one entry per CDR3 protein. The top ten clones hold approximately 12% of a sample with over a million distinct CDR3 sequences, about 35% of them seen once. Sample: peripheral blood or thyroid tissue (not recorded which). Source of these receptors: an adult man with Graves' hyperthyroidism.

This clonotype was observed a few times. The CDR3 sequence: CASRTLASKETQYF. CDR3 nucleotide sequence: TGTGCCAGCAGGACCCTAGCGAGTAAAGAGACCCAGTACTTC. V and J are TRBV2 and TRBJ2-5; tentative D call: TRBD2 (6 bases). The CDR3 has 14 residues. The germline CDR1 and CDR2 sequences are SNHLY and FYNNEI. Trimming took 6 bases from V and 3 from J, leaving 14 bases between them.

V gene TRBV12-3 or TRBV12-4 combines with J gene TRBJ2-5, with a tentative D call TRBD2 (5 bases). The CDR3 is 14 residues long. The V gene lost 2 bases and the J gene lost 3 bases, with 10 bases spanning the gap. CDR3: CASSLSGSEETQYF. The CDR3 DNA reads as TGTGCCAGCAGTTTATCGGGATCGGAAGAGACCCAGTACTTC.

This clonotype occurred many times. The genes are TRBV24-1 and TRBJ1-4; TRBD1 might be the D (6 bases). The CDR3 covers 17 residues. The V gene's germline CDR1 is KGHDR and CDR2 SFDVKD. V lost 4 bases and J 0 bases, leaving 14 bases between the germline ends. The CDR3, as DNA: TGTGCCACCAGTGACCTAGTCCGGACAGCAACTAATGAAAAACTGTTTTTT. Its protein product is CATSDLVRTATNEKLFF.

This clonotype occurred many times. V is TRBV10-3 and J is TRBJ2-7, with D unresolved. Germline V gene sequence: CDR1 ENHRY, CDR2 SYGVKD. This CDR3 has 12 residues. Trimming took 0 bases from V and 3 from J, leaving 3 bases between them. For the CDR3, the DNA is TGTGCCATCAGTGAGTCCCGCTACGAGCAGTACTTC. Its protein product is CAISESRYEQYF.

This clonotype appeared many times. The chain employs TRBV29-1 and TRBJ2-5; D might be TRBD2 (5 bases). The CDR3 is made up of 14 amino acids. Trimming cost V 6 bases and J 4 bases, with 18 bases left between them. Germline CDR1 and CDR2: SQVTM and ANQGSEA. The CDR3 spells CSVEQLGNGETQYF. The CDR3 DNA reads TGCAGCGTAGAACAACTAGGAAATGGAGAGACCCAGTACTTC.

This chain connects TRBV6-6 to TRBJ2-7; 10 bases are a match to TRBD2. Germline loops: CDR1 MNHNY, CDR2 SVGAGI (reference sequence). V shed 7 bases and J 7 bases; nucleotides not matched to a gene: 16. The CDR3 covers 16 residues. The CDR3 protein is CASNNPDSGRLKEQYF. The CDR3 bases are TGTGCCAGCAATAACCCTGATAGCGGGAGGCTAAAAGAGCAGTACTTC.

J is TRBJ1-1 and V is TRBV29-1; 9 nucleotides agree with TRBD1. The V gene end was trimmed by 7 bases and the J gene end by 4 bases; junction bases not matched to a gene: 10. CDR3 length: 14 residues. Germline values: CDR1 SQVTM, CDR2 ANQGSEA. In DNA, the CDR3 is TGCAGCGCCTCGACAGGGGGAGGAGTCACTGAAGCTTTCTTT. Translating gives CSASTGGGVTEAFF.

The chain recombines TRBV7-2 with TRBJ2-5; D perhaps matches TRBD2 (5 bases). Germline CDR1 SGHTA, CDR2 FQGNSA. The CDR3 sequence is 13 residues long. Trimming cost V 5 bases and J 5 bases, with 12 bases left between them. The CDR3 protein is CASSVGDGETQYF. CDR3 nucleotides: TGTGCCAGCAGCGTGGGAGATGGGGAGACCCAGTACTTC. The complete variable domain, with remaining parts taken from reference TRBV7-2 and TRBJ2-5, reads GAGVSQSPSNKVTEKGKDVELRCDPISGHTALYWYRQSLGQGLEFLIYFQGNSAPDKSGLPSDRFSAERTGGSVSTLTIQRTQQEDSAVYLCASSVGDGETQYFGPGTRLLVL.

Many counts were recorded for this clonotype. This rearrangement joins TRBV20-1 to TRBJ2-3; D gene unclear. V dropped 6 bases and J dropped 3 bases, with 10 bases sitting between them. The CDR3 runs 12 residues. Germline V CDR1 and CDR2: DFQATT, SNEGSKA (reference sequence). The CDR3 DNA reads TGCAGTGCCCTGACTCGTACAGATACGCAGTATTTT. Its translation: CSALTRTDTQYF.

The chain carries TRBV29-1 and TRBJ2-2; the D is unclear. The CDR3 loop spans 10 amino acids. V lost 2 bases to trimming and J lost 5 bases, with 0 bases between them. Germline assignment: CDR1 SQVTM and CDR2 ANQGSEA. The CDR3 spells CSVETGELFF. Here the CDR3 DNA reads TGCAGCGTTGAAACCGGGGAGCTGTTTTTT.

This clonotype was recorded once. V and J are TRBV20-1 and TRBJ2-5; D tentatively fits TRBD1 or TRBD2 (6 bases each). The V and J ends lost 0 bases and 4 bases respectively, with 15 bases between them. The CDR3 totals 15 residues. The V gene's germline CDR1 is DFQATT and CDR2 SNEGSKA (reference sequence). In DNA, the CDR3 is TGCAGTGCTAGAGATCCCCAGGGGCGGGGAGAGACCCAGTACTTC. This sequence encodes CSARDPQGRGETQYF.

This clonotype has at least ten counts. The chain recombines TRBV7-2 with TRBJ2-7; 7 bases fit TRBD1. Germline-derived CDR1 and CDR2 are SGHTA and FQGNSA. The CDR3 is 14 amino acids. The ends lost 4 bases at V and 6 bases at J; junction bases unmatched: 9. CDR3 in amino acids: CASSWATGLREQYF. The CDR3 DNA reads TGTGCCAGCAGCTGGGCGACAGGGTTGCGCGAGCAGTACTTC.

This clonotype was observed at least ten times. The gene calls are TRBV7-6 and TRBJ1-1; TRBD1 agrees at 7 bases. V lost 5 bases, J lost 6 bases, and 9 bases stayed unmatched. The CDR3 sequence is 14 residues long. The germline V gene has CDR1 SGHVS and CDR2 FNYEAQ. CDR3 residues: CASSRGRGQAEAFF. Here the CDR3 DNA reads TGTGCCAGCAGCCGTGGGAGGGGGCAAGCTGAAGCTTTCTTT.

The chain joins TRBV10-3 to TRBJ1-2; D is perhaps TRBD1 (6 bases). Trimming took off 5 bases at V and 1 base at J, with 8 bases between the two ends. Per the germline V gene, CDR1 is ENHRY and CDR2 is SYGVKD. The CDR3 contains 13 residues. The CDR3 DNA is TGTGCCATCAGTTACAGGGTTAACTATGGCTACACCTTC. Translated, it gives CAISYRVNYGYTF.

This clonotype was detected many times. V gene TRBV10-3 combines with J gene TRBJ1-1, with 9 bases fitting TRBD1. CDR3 length equals 12 residues. J was trimmed by 4 bases and V by 11 bases; bases with no gene match: 5. Per germline, CDR1 ENHRY and CDR2 SYGVKD. The DNA of the CDR3 is TGTGCCGTACAGGGGGCGGGCACTGAAGCTTTCTTT. Its translation: CAVQGAGTEAFF.

V usage is TRBV15 and J usage is TRBJ1-5, with 12 bases matching TRBD1. From germline, CDR1 is LNHNV and CDR2 YYDKDF (reference sequence). The length of the CDR3 is 16 residues. Trimming cost V 3 bases and J 5 bases; bases outside gene matches: 5. DNA of the CDR3: TGTGCCACCAGCAGCCAAGGGACAGGGGGCGATCAGCCCCAGCATTTT. It encodes CATSSQGTGGDQPQHF. The full variable domain, in which reference TRBV15 and TRBJ1-5 provide the parts outside the CDR3, is DAMVIQNPRYQVTQFGKPVTLSCSQTLNHNVMYWYQQKSSQAPKLLFHYYDKDFNNEADTPDNFQSRRPNTSFCFLDIRSPGLGDTAMYLCATSSQGTGGDQPQHFGDGTRLSIL.

CDR3 coding DNA: TGTGCCAGCAGTGAAGAAAGGGAGAGGGGTAGCGGGGCCAACGTCCTGACTTTC. Its translation is CASSEERERGSGANVLTF. The chain recombines TRBV25-1 with TRBJ2-6, with D possibly called TRBD1 or TRBD2 (5 bases each). Germline V CDR1 and CDR2: MGHDK, SYGVNS. The CDR3 covers 18 residues. The germline V and J ends were trimmed by 2 bases and 4 bases, with 18 bases remaining between them.

This clonotype has ten or more counts. The rearrangement uses TRBV7-2 and TRBJ2-7, with 13 bases matching TRBD2. Per germline, CDR1 SGHTA and CDR2 FQGNSA. Trimming removed 5 bases from V and 4 bases from J; junction bases left unmatched: 20. This CDR3 has 20 amino acids. The CDR3 sequence: CASSQKTTGLAGTRPYEQYF. In DNA, the CDR3 is TGTGCCAGCAGCCAGAAAACTACGGGACTAGCGGGGACCAGACCTTACGAGCAGTACTTC.